The T cell receptor beta chain under discussion was sequenced for a study of blood T cell repertoires in COVID-19 (dated by TCRdb to between 2020 and 2021). Study-wide context: The collaborator samples originated in the United States, Italy and Spain and spanned the acute and convalescent phases of COVID-19. The prospective study material was composed of cDNA or gDNA derived from T cells, B-cell-depleted T cells, or PBMCs. Deeply sampled blood TCRbeta repertoires from subjects exposed to, actively infected with, or recovered from COVID-19 were included in the dataset. The repertoires were released in a freely available public database intended as a resource for research on the immune response to SARS-CoV-2. Samples were obtained from the ongoing ImmuneRACE study (first 160 participants) and from 1,254 subjects provided by 6 global collaborators. Nearly every sample came with metadata listing a de-identified subject ID, COVID-19 status, age in years and sex. Where HLA class I and class II types were available, the types were taken from metadata supplied by the sample provider, not from assay-based typing. On the study overall, not on this receptor specifically: How much clinical and demographic metadata was included differed by source and by participant, and the metadata was provided uncurated.

Points on this clone: The specificity of this receptor is unknown. There are no base qualities to consult, and no much larger clone falls within one base.

V loses 5 bases of germline sequence and J loses 3 bases, and the interval between the two ends is 11 bases. From its cysteine to its phenylalanine, the CDR3 spans 14 amino acids. Only CDR3 DNA remains: 42 bases, in frame from the first base. Per the germline V gene, SNHLY is the CDR1 and FYNNEI is the CDR2. Whole blood was collected in K2EDTA tubes by collaborating institutions according to the institutions' own protocols. For TCRbeta analysis, collaborator samples were shipped as frozen whole blood, as isolated PBMCs, or as DNA extracted from either sample type. TCRbeta CDR3 regions were amplified from genomic DNA using the immunoSEQ Assay, a bias-controlled multiplex PCR. Regarding the original processing steps: Nucleated cell counts per sample were estimated from amplification of reference gene primers within the assay. Sequence reads were collapsed and filtered to measure the absolute abundance of every unique TCRbeta CDR3 rearrangement. Productive Simpson clonality was computed per sample as the square root of Simpson's diversity index over productive rearrangements. TCRdb holds this immuneACCESS table with in-frame rearrangements only. Some clones are missing; in checked studies, unresolved V genes explain under half, and the rest has no known cause. From that table come the V and J calls and clone size; the DNA was used to work out D and trimming. The sample includes some 50,000 clones, with 80% to 85% observed a single time. Jointly, the top ten make up about 3% of the sample.

The sequenced sample consisted of peripheral blood. The chain uses TRBV2 and TRBJ1-5; the D gene is unclear. This TCR derives from a man in his fifties or sixties with acute or convalescent COVID-19. The sequence in DNA is TGTGCCAGCAGTAGACCAGGAATCAATCAGCCCCAGCATTTT. This encodes CASSRPGINQPQHF.